The 19 T cell receptor beta chains in this list originate from one sample, sequenced in a study of shared clonotypes between healthy human individuals. Produced via immunoSEQ multiplex PCR; TCRdb's table is partial and in-frame only. The sample has roughly 2.6 million clones, approximately 90% seen once. Input material: naive CD4+ T cells sorted from blood. Subset described: CD45RA+ positively selected. The receptors were sampled from a man aged 18 to 35 in good health.

The chain has TRBV7-2 and TRBJ2-3; 10 bases fit TRBD1. The V gene's germline CDR1 is SGHTA and CDR2 FQGNSA. The length of the CDR3 is 16 residues. Trimming cost V 5 bases and J 6 bases; bases outside gene matches: 11. CDR3: CASSRSLGQGGDTQYF. Here the CDR3 DNA reads TGTGCCAGCAGCCGATCCCTCGGACAGGGGGGGGATACGCAGTATTTT. The entire variable domain, with the rest obtained from reference TRBV7-2 and TRBJ2-3, is as follows: GAGVSQSPSNKVTEKGKDVELRCDPISGHTALYWYRQSLGQGLEFLIYFQGNSAPDKSGLPSDRFSAERTGGSVSTLTIQRTQQEDSAVYLCASSRSLGQGGDTQYFGPGTRLTVL.

This clone was seen a single time. CDR3 coding DNA: TGTGCCAGCAGGGGGGGACAGTTAAGCACAGATACGCAGTATTTT. Its protein product is CASRGGQLSTDTQYF. The chain is built from TRBV9 and TRBJ2-3; maybe TRBD1 (7 bases). With 5 bases removed from V and 0 bases from J, the gap between germline ends came to 13 bases. CDR1 and CDR2 (germline): SGDLS, YYNGEE. The CDR3 runs to 15 residues. Based on the CDR3 plus reference TRBV9 and TRBJ2-3, the full variable domain is DSGVTQTPKHLITATGQRVTLRCSPRSGDLSVYWYQQSLDQGLQFLIQYYNGEERAKGNILERFSAQQFPDLHSELNLSSLELGDSALYFCASRGGQLSTDTQYFGPGTRLTVL.

The CDR3 reads CASSYLAAPGELFF. The CDR3 DNA sequence: TGTGCCAGCAGTTACCTGGCAGCCCCCGGGGAGCTGTTTTTT. The chain recombines TRBV6-6 with TRBJ2-2; D call uncertain. The CDR3 is 14 amino acids. Germline V lookup: CDR1 MNHNY, CDR2 SVGAGI (reference sequence). Deletions cut 2 bases from V and 6 bases from J, with 10 bases between.

V usage is TRBV30 and J usage is TRBJ1-1; no reliable D call. The length of the CDR3 is 18 residues. The V and J ends lost 2 bases and 5 bases respectively, with 27 bases between them. Looked up from germline, CDR1 is GTSNPN and CDR2 is SVGIG (reference sequence). The CDR3 nucleotides are TGTGCCTGGAGTCTCACAAGGATCTTCGGCGGGTTTTGGACTGAAGCTTTCTTT. This gives the protein CAWSLTRIFGGFWTEAFF.

In its sample, this clone was seen once. The genes are TRBV5-1 and TRBJ2-3; no firm D call. Trimming removed 0 bases from V and 1 base from J, with 9 bases in between. The CDR3 loop spans 15 amino acids. Germline V gene lookup returns CDR1 SGHRS and CDR2 YFSETQ. This chain's CDR3 is CASSLASWGTDTQYF. In DNA form, the CDR3 reads TGCGCCAGCAGCTTGGCATCTTGGGGCACAGATACGCAGTATTTT.

The chain couples TRBV18 to TRBJ2-7; D may be TRBD2 (5 bases). The germline CDR1 and CDR2 sequences are KGHSH and LQKENI. V dropped 1 base and J dropped 6 bases, with 13 bases sitting between them. The CDR3 loop spans 14 amino acids. The CDR3, as DNA: TGTGCCAGCTCACCACTTACGCGGGTACCCGAGCAGTACTTC. It translates to CASSPLTRVPEQYF.

The rearrangement uses TRBV10-2 and TRBJ2-3; D call uncertain. CDR3 size: 14 residues. The V end was cut by 8 bases, the J end by 1 base, with 13 bases between. Germline CDR1 reads WSHSY; CDR2 reads SAAADI. CDR3 amino acids: CASVDRIRTDTQYF. The CDR3 region has the DNA TGCGCCAGCGTAGACCGGATCCGCACAGATACGCAGTATTTT.

As concerns this clone: The same CDR3 can be traced to other DNA sequences in this sample. V and J are TRBV28 and TRBJ1-3, with D uncertain. CDR3 size: 10 residues. Germline CDR1 MDHEN, CDR2 SYDVKM. Trimming stripped 7 bases from V and 4 bases from J, with 2 bases between. In DNA form, the CDR3 reads TGTGCCAGCATCGGAAACACCATATATTTT. It codes for CASIGNTIYF. The variable domain in full, completed from reference TRBV28 and TRBJ1-3, reads DVKVTQSSRYLVKRTGEKVFLECVQDMDHENMFWYRQDPGLGLRLIYFSYDVKMKEKGDIPEGYSVSREKKERFSLILESASTNQTSMYLCASIGNTIYFGEGSWLTVV.

The chain employs TRBV7-8 and TRBJ1-4, with a possible D match to TRBD1 (6 bases). The CDR3 sequence is 15 residues long. The V end was cut by 3 bases, the J end by 7 bases, with 15 bases between. Germline CDR1 is SGHVS and CDR2 is FQNEAQ. The CDR3 region is CASSFSGGGGEKLFF. CDR3 in DNA: TGTGCCAGCAGCTTTAGCGGGGGAGGGGGTGAAAAACTGTTTTTT. Variable domain in full (rest from reference TRBV7-8 and TRBJ1-4): GAGVSQSPRYKVAKRGQDVALRCDPISGHVSLFWYQQALGQGPEFLTYFQNEAQLDKSGLPSDRFFAERPEGSVSTLKIQRTQQEDSAVYLCASSFSGGGGEKLFFGSGTQLSVL.

V and J are TRBV7-6 and TRBJ2-6; D is uncertain. Germline V gene lookup returns CDR1 SGHVS and CDR2 FNYEAQ. The CDR3 consists of 14 residues. With 1 base removed from V and 4 bases from J, the gap between germline ends came to 5 bases. CDR3 DNA sequence: TGTGCCAGCAGCTTAGTATCCGGGGCCAACGTCCTGACTTTC. Protein: CASSLVSGANVLTF.

A remark on this clone: The same CDR3 arises from other DNA sequences in this sample as well. V usage is TRBV11-2 and J usage is TRBJ1-2, with D possibly matching TRBD1 (6 bases). Germline assignment: CDR1 SGHAT and CDR2 FQNNGV. V lost 4 bases and J 5 bases, leaving 8 bases between the germline ends. This CDR3 has 12 residues. CDR3 sequence (DNA): TGTGCCAGCAGCTCAACAGGGTATGGCTACACCTTC. Its protein product is CASSSTGYGYTF.

This rearrangement joins TRBV2 to TRBJ1-4; D is unresolved. Trimming shortened V by 4 bases and J by 4 bases, and 13 bases separated the two germline ends. Germline V gene lookup returns CDR1 SNHLY and CDR2 FYNNEI. The CDR3 runs to 15 residues. CDR3 DNA sequence: TGTGCCAGCAGTGTAAGCAGGACCCTTAATGAAAAACTGTTTTTT. It specifies CASSVSRTLNEKLFF. The variable domain in full, with the rest retrieved from reference TRBV2 and TRBJ1-4, is EPEVTQTPSHQVTQMGQEVILRCVPISNHLYFYWYRQILGQKVEFLVSFYNNEISEKSEIFDDQFSVERPDGSNFTLKIRSTKLEDSAMYFCASSVSRTLNEKLFFGSGTQLSVL.

The chain uses TRBV30 and TRBJ2-5, with 14 bases identical to TRBD2. V lost 1 base and J lost 2; bases outside the gene matches: 9. This CDR3 region has 18 residues. In germline, CDR1 is GTSNPN, CDR2 SVGIG (reference sequence). The CDR3 reads CAWSGRLAGGASQETQYF. The CDR3 DNA reads as TGTGCCTGGAGTGGCCGACTAGCGGGAGGGGCCAGTCAAGAGACCCAGTACTTC. Drawing the rest from reference TRBV30 and TRBJ2-5, the complete variable domain is SQTIHQWPATLVQPVGSPLSLECTVEGTSNPNLYWYRQAAGRGLQLLFYSVGIGQISSEVPQNLSASRPQDRQFILSSKKLLLSDSGFYLCAWSGRLAGGASQETQYFGPGTRLLVL.

The chain couples TRBV19 to TRBJ2-5; TRBD2 might be the D (7 bases). The germline gives CDR1 LNHDA, CDR2 SQIVND (reference sequence). This CDR3 is built from 18 residues. Trimming took 3 bases from V and 5 from J, leaving 25 bases between them. The CDR3 sequence is CASSIRGGAGFVEETQYF. For the CDR3, the DNA is TGTGCCAGTAGTATCCGTGGGGGGGCTGGATTCGTCGAGGAGACCCAGTACTTC.

V is TRBV5-6 and J is TRBJ1-1, with a tentative D call TRBD1 (5 bases). From germline, CDR1 is SGHDT and CDR2 YYEEEE. This CDR3 contains 15 residues. Trimming stripped 4 bases from V and 4 bases from J, with 17 bases between. This chain's CDR3 is CASSRRQGSSTEAFF. Here the CDR3 DNA reads TGTGCCAGCAGCCGTAGGCAGGGTTCGAGCACTGAAGCTTTCTTT.

The V and J genes are TRBV12-5 and TRBJ2-7, with unresolved D. The CDR3 spans 12 residues. Trimming left V 6 bases short and J 12 bases short, with 18 bases between. CDR1 and CDR2 (germline): LGHNT, FRNRAP. The CDR3: CASGLPLGRRYF. The CDR3, as DNA: TGTGCTAGTGGCCTACCCCTGGGCAGGAGGTACTTC.

This chain uses TRBV30 with TRBJ2-2, with 7 bases lining up with TRBD1. The CDR3 is made up of 15 amino acids. The trim removed 0 bases at V and 7 bases at J, leaving 8 bases unmatched. In germline, CDR1 is GTSNPN, CDR2 SVGIG (reference sequence). The CDR3 protein is CAWSVTPRGRGELFF. CDR3 sequence (DNA): TGTGCCTGGAGTGTGACCCCTAGGGGGCGCGGGGAGCTGTTTTTT.

The chain is built from TRBV6-6 and TRBJ1-6; D ambiguous. Per germline, CDR1 MNHNY and CDR2 SVGAGI (reference sequence). This CDR3 has 13 amino acids. V shed 8 bases and J shed 9 bases, with 14 bases lying between them. CDR3 nucleotides: TGTGCCAGCCAAGAGTTCTTGAGTTCACCCCTCCACTTT. Protein: CASQEFLSSPLHF.

V and J are TRBV11-3 and TRBJ2-5; 9 bases map to TRBD2. Trimming at V came to 5 bases and at J to 0 bases, leaving 4 bases not matched to a gene. Looked up from germline, CDR1 is SGHNT and CDR2 is YENEEA. The CDR3 length is 15 residues. CDR3 loop: CASSRTSANQETQYF. CDR3 nucleotides: TGTGCCAGCAGCCGGACTAGCGCCAACCAAGAGACCCAGTACTTC.